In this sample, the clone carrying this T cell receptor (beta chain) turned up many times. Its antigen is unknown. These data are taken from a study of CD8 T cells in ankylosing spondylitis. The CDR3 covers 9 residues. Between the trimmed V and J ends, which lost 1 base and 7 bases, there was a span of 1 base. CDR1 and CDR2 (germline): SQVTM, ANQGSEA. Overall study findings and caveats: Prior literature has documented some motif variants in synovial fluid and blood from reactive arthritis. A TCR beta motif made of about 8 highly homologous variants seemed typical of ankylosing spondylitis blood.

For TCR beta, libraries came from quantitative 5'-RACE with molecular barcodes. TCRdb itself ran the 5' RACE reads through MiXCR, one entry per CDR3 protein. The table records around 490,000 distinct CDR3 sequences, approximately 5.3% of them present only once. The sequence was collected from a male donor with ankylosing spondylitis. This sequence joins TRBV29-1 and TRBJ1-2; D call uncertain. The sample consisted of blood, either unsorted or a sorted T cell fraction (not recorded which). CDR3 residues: CSVEGGYTF. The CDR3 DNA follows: TGCAGCGTTGAAGGTGGCTACACCTTC.